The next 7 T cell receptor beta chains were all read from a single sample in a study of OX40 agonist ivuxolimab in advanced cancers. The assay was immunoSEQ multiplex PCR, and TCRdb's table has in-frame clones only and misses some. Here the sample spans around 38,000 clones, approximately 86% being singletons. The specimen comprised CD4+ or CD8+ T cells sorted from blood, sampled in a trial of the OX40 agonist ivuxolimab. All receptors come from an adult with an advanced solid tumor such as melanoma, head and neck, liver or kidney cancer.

The CDR3 bases are TGTGCCAGCAGCGAGGGGGACTCCACTGAAGCTTTCTTT. Protein: CASSEGDSTEAFF. V gene TRBV9 combines with J gene TRBJ1-1; the D gene is possibly TRBD1 (6 bases). V gave up 3 bases and J gave up 4 bases, with 10 bases separating them. This CDR3 region has 13 residues. Germline-derived CDR1 and CDR2 are SGDLS and YYNGEE.

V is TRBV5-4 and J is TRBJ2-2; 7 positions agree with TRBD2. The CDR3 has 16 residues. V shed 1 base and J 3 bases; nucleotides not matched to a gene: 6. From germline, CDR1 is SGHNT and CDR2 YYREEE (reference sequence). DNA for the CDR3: TGTGCCAGCAGCTTGCGTCCGACTAGCTACACCGGGGAGCTGTTTTTT. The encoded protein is CASSLRPTSYTGELFF.

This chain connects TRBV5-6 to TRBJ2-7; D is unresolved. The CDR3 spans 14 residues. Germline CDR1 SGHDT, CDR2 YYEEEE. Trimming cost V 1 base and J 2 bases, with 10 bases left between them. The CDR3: CASSLRPIPYEQYF. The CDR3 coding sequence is TGTGCCAGCAGCTTGCGTCCGATTCCCTACGAGCAGTACTTC.

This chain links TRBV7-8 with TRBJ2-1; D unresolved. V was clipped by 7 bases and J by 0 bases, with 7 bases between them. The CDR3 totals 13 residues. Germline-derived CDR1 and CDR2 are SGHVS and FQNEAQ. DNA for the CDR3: TGTGCCAGCAATGCCATCTCCTACAATGAGCAGTTCTTC. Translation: CASNAISYNEQFF.

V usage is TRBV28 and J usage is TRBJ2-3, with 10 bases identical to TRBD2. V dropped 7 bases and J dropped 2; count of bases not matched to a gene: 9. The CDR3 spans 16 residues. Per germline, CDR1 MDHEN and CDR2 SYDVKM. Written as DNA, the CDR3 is TGTGCCAGCACCCACCGACTAGCGGGTTACACAGATACGCAGTATTTT. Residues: CASTHRLAGYTDTQYF.

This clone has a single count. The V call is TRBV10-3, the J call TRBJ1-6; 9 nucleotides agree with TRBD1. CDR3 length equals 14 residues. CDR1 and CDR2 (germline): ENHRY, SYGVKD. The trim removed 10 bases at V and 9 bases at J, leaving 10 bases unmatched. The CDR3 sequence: CASRIPGQGSPLHF. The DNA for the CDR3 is TGTGCCAGCAGGATCCCGGGACAGGGTTCACCCCTCCACTTT.

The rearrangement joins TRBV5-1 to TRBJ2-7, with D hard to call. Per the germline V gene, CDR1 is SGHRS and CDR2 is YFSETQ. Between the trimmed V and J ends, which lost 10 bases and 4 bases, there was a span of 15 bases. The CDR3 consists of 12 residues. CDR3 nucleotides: TGCGCCCCATCCCCCCCGGGTTACGAGCAGTACTTC. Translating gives CAPSPPGYEQYF.